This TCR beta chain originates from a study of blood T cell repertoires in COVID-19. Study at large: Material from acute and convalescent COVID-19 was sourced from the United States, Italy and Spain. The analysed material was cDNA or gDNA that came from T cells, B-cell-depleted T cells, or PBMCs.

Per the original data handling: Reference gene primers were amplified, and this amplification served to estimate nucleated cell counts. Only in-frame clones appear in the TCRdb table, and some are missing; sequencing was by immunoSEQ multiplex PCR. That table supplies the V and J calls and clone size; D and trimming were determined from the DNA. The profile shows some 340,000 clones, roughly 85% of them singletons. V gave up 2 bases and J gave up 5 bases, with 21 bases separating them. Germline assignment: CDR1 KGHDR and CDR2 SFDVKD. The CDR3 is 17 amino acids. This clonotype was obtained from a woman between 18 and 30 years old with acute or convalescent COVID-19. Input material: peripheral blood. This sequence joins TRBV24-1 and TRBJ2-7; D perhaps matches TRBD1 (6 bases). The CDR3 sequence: CATSDSTGTFLRDEQYF. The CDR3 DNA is TGTGCCACCAGTGATTCAACCGGGACATTCCTAAGGGACGAGCAGTACTTC.